This T cell receptor beta chain was found in a study of blood T cells in healthy people across ages. CDR1 is MNHEY, CDR2 SVGAGI, per germline. The V gene lost 0 bases and the J gene lost 1 base, with 7 bases spanning the gap. The CDR3 length is 15 residues. Drawn from each donor were ten milliliters of peripheral blood. This clonotype was counted a few times. The antigen is undetermined. Study findings and constraints: Observed TCR beta diversity per million T cells went down as age went up. This fall followed a roughly linear course with age.

A second PCR of 7 to 11 cycles used a sample-barcoded 5' primer and a J-beta primer mix. MiXCR, applied by TCRdb to the 5' RACE reads, yields one record per CDR3 protein. This sample carries roughly 640,000 distinct CDR3 sequences, 25% to 35% of them seen once, and the ten largest clones take 15% to 18%. This chain connects TRBV6-5 to TRBJ1-5; unclear D gene. Sequencing was carried out using blood. This sequence originates from a woman of 80 years or more in good health. DNA for the CDR3: TGTGCCAGCAGTTACTCGAATGAGAGCAATCAGCCCCAGCATTTT. Protein product: CASSYSNESNQPQHF.